The 24 T cell receptor beta chains below come from one sample, sequenced in a study of shared clonotypes between healthy human individuals. Libraries were prepared by immunoSEQ multiplex PCR; TCRdb keeps only in-frame clonotypes and omits some of them. The table shows about 680,000 clones, with 60% to 75% occurring only once. Sequenced: memory CD4+ T cells sorted from blood. The subset denotes: CD45RA-negative fraction. These receptors were taken from a woman aged 25 to 39 in good health.

Notes on this clone: Other DNA sequences of this sample code for an identical CDR3. The genes are TRBV19 and TRBJ1-4; D is uncertain. Germline values: CDR1 LNHDA, CDR2 SQIVND (reference sequence). The CDR3 length is 13 residues. V was pared by 5 bases and J by 0 bases, with 4 bases between. The CDR3 sequence: CASSRATNEKLFF. Here the CDR3 DNA reads TGTGCCAGTAGTCGTGCAACTAATGAAAAACTGTTTTTT.

This clone was counted once. The rearrangement uses TRBV7-9 and TRBJ2-1, with 10 bases aligning to TRBD2. V gave up 4 bases and J gave up 7 bases; unmatched junction bases: 4. Germline V lookup: CDR1 SEHNR, CDR2 FQNEAQ (reference sequence). The CDR3 is 14 amino acids. CDR3 DNA: TGTGCCAGCAGCTCTAGCGGGAGTTGGAATGAGCAGTTCTTC. As protein: CASSSSGSWNEQFF.

The J gene is TRBJ1-2, the V gene TRBV11-2, with unresolved D. Germline lookup yields CDR1 SGHAT and CDR2 FQNNGV. CDR3 length equals 15 residues. Trimming stripped 4 bases from V and 1 base from J, with 13 bases between. CDR3 DNA: TGTGCCAGCAGCTCCTCGATAGCCAGTAACTATGGCTACACCTTC. This codes for CASSSSIASNYGYTF.

This clone has ten or more counts. The chain joins TRBV28 to TRBJ2-2; 12 positions match TRBD2. The CDR3 contains 17 residues. Trimming cost V 6 bases and J 4 bases; bases outside gene matches: 9. CDR1 is MDHEN, CDR2 SYDVKM, per germline. The CDR3: CASRPLAGGPVTGELFF. The CDR3 nucleotides are TGTGCCAGCAGACCGCTAGCGGGAGGGCCTGTCACCGGGGAGCTGTTTTTT.

This chain links TRBV28 with TRBJ1-1; unclear D gene. CDR1 is MDHEN, CDR2 SYDVKM, per germline. V lost 5 bases and J 11 bases, leaving 15 bases between the germline ends. CDR3 length: 12 residues. CDR3 region: CASSQLGELAFF. DNA for the CDR3: TGTGCCAGCAGTCAACTCGGGGAACTGGCTTTCTTT. Full variable domain (remainder filled in from reference TRBV28 and TRBJ1-1): DVKVTQSSRYLVKRTGEKVFLECVQDMDHENMFWYRQDPGLGLRLIYFSYDVKMKEKGDIPEGYSVSREKKERFSLILESASTNQTSMYLCASSQLGELAFFGQGTRLTVV.

This clone was counted a few times. The chain employs TRBV9 and TRBJ2-1; 7 bases are shared with TRBD2. The germline V gene encodes CDR1 SGDLS and CDR2 YYNGEE. V was clipped by 0 bases and J by 2 bases; unmatched bases: 2. CDR3 length: 15 amino acids. The CDR3 loop is CASSVGAGAYNEQFF. The CDR3 nucleotides read TGTGCCAGCAGCGTAGGGGCGGGAGCCTACAATGAGCAGTTCTTC.

The V and J genes are TRBV7-8 and TRBJ2-5; 8 bases match TRBD1. CDR1 is SGHVS and CDR2 is FQNEAQ in the germline V gene. J was trimmed by 5 bases and V by 4 bases; bases with no gene match: 6. The CDR3 loop spans 14 amino acids. The CDR3 nucleotides are TGTGCCAGCAGCTCCTTGACAGGGGCGGAGACCCAGTACTTC. Amino acids: CASSSLTGAETQYF.

This clone was found a few times. This rearrangement joins TRBV14 to TRBJ2-5, with D possibly being TRBD1 (5 bases). Germline CDR1 SGHDN, CDR2 FVKESK. Trimming cost V 1 base and J 2 bases, with 14 bases left between them. CDR3 length equals 16 residues. The chain's CDR3 is CASSQAASSGQETQYF. CDR3 coding DNA: TGTGCCAGCAGCCAAGCCGCATCTTCAGGGCAAGAGACCCAGTACTTC.

The chain combines TRBV19 with TRBJ2-7; maybe TRBD1 (6 bases). CDR1 is LNHDA, CDR2 SQIVND, per germline (reference sequence). The CDR3 sequence is 12 residues long. Trimming removed 5 bases from V and 5 bases from J, with 10 bases in between. DNA for the CDR3: TGTGCCAGTAGTGACAGGTCCCACGAGCAGTACTTC. It translates to CASSDRSHEQYF.

The chain is built from TRBV19 and TRBJ1-2; tentatively, D is TRBD1 (5 bases). Looked up from germline, CDR1 is LNHDA and CDR2 is SQIVND (reference sequence). The CDR3 loop spans 13 amino acids. Trimming removed 3 bases from V and 6 bases from J, with 11 bases in between. This chain's CDR3 is CASSIGQGHGYTF. CDR3 DNA: TGTGCCAGTAGTATCGGGCAGGGACATGGCTACACCTTC.

The chain employs TRBV7-2 and TRBJ1-2; a weak D match, TRBD1 (6 bases). The CDR3 spans 15 residues. Trimming removed 1 base at V and 5 bases at J, with 14 bases between. Germline assignment: CDR1 SGHTA and CDR2 FQGNSA. CDR3 nucleotide sequence: TGTGCCAGCAGCTTAGTTACGACAGGTGGATATGGCTACACCTTC. Translating gives CASSLVTTGGYGYTF.

This sequence joins TRBV5-1 and TRBJ2-3; D perhaps matches TRBD2 (6 bases). The CDR3 totals 16 residues. V was shortened by 4 bases and J by 5 bases, with 20 bases between the two germline ends. Germline V gene sequence: CDR1 SGHRS, CDR2 YFSETQ. Here the CDR3 DNA reads TGCGCCAGCAGCCCGTCGACTGGGGGAGGAGGAGATACGCAGTATTTT. It codes for CASSPSTGGGGDTQYF.

The chain joins TRBV28 to TRBJ2-1; D unresolved. The CDR3 is 14 amino acids. V lost 7 bases to trimming and J lost 4 bases, with 14 bases between them. Germline CDR1 reads MDHEN; CDR2 reads SYDVKM. Here the CDR3 DNA reads TGTGCCAGCACCACCACTAAACGATACAATGAGCAGTTCTTC. The encoded protein is CASTTTKRYNEQFF.

The rearrangement joins TRBV6-6 to TRBJ1-5; no clear D gene. This CDR3 comprises 13 residues. Germline V gene lookup returns CDR1 MNHNY and CDR2 SVGAGI (reference sequence). Trimming pared 7 bases from V and 5 bases from J, leaving 12 bases between. This chain's CDR3 is CASKPGLYQPQHF. The CDR3, as DNA: TGTGCCAGCAAACCGGGATTATATCAGCCCCAGCATTTT.

V is TRBV7-9 and J is TRBJ1-1; a possible D gene is TRBD1 (5 bases). The CDR3 is made up of 12 amino acids. Per the germline V gene, CDR1 is SEHNR and CDR2 is FQNEAQ (reference sequence). V was clipped by 5 bases and J by 6 bases, with 10 bases between them. CDR3 DNA sequence: TGTGCCAGCAGCCGACGGGGGGCTGAAGCTTTCTTT. Its protein is CASSRRGAEAFF.

The chain combines TRBV11-3 with TRBJ2-1, with unresolved D. V lost 0 bases to trimming and J lost 7 bases, with 7 bases between them. The CDR3 has 13 amino acids. Per germline, CDR1 SGHNT and CDR2 YENEEA. The CDR3 reads CASSLDNRNEQFF. CDR3 sequence (DNA): TGTGCCAGCAGCTTAGATAACCGAAATGAGCAGTTCTTC.

This clone came up a few times. The rearrangement links TRBV7-9 to TRBJ2-2, with TRBD2 identical over 7 bases. CDR1 and CDR2 (germline): SEHNR, FQNEAQ (reference sequence). CDR3 length: 15 amino acids. V shed 8 bases, J shed 2 bases, and the junction held 8 bases outside the gene matches. CDR3 amino acids: CASPPQRENTGELFF. CDR3 DNA sequence: TGTGCCAGCCCCCCCCAGCGGGAAAACACCGGGGAGCTGTTTTTT.

Comments on this clone: At one boundary the junction diverges from the germline segment, which might be a read error. V gene TRBV5-1 combines with J gene TRBJ1-2, with 9 bases aligning to TRBD1. Germline loops: CDR1 SGHRS, CDR2 YFSETQ. The CDR3 is made up of 13 amino acids. CDR3 in amino acids: CASSLVTGQGLRF. The CDR3 region has the DNA TGCGCCAGCAGCTTGGTTACGGGACAGGGCCTCCGCTTC.

The chain recombines TRBV29-1 with TRBJ1-2; D is uncertain. Trimming removed 6 bases from V and 4 bases from J, with 3 bases in between. Germline loops: CDR1 SQVTM, CDR2 ANQGSEA. This CDR3 is 9 amino acids long. CDR3 sequence reads: CSVSYGYTF. CDR3 sequence (DNA): TGCAGCGTCTCCTATGGCTACACCTTC.

The chain is built from TRBV2 and TRBJ2-2, with D unresolved. Germline loops: CDR1 SNHLY, CDR2 FYNNEI. V lost 2 bases and J 1 base, leaving 11 bases between the germline ends. CDR3 length: 16 amino acids. CDR3: CASSEYGQVNTGELFF. The DNA of the CDR3 is TGTGCCAGCAGTGAATATGGTCAGGTGAACACCGGGGAGCTGTTTTTT. The full variable domain, completed using reference TRBV2 and TRBJ2-2, is EPEVTQTPSHQVTQMGQEVILRCVPISNHLYFYWYRQILGQKVEFLVSFYNNEISEKSEIFDDQFSVERPDGSNFTLKIRSTKLEDSAMYFCASSEYGQVNTGELFFGEGSRLTVL.

The gene calls are TRBV7-9 and TRBJ2-3; D is ambiguous. The CDR3 is made up of 14 amino acids. V dropped 5 bases and J dropped 1 base, with 10 bases sitting between them. CDR1 and CDR2 (germline): SEHNR, FQNEAQ (reference sequence). The CDR3 spells CASSADRRTDTQYF. The DNA for the CDR3 is TGTGCCAGCAGCGCAGACCGCCGCACAGATACGCAGTATTTT.

The gene calls are TRBV7-9 and TRBJ2-7; TRBD2 matches 8 bases. The CDR3 runs to 19 residues. CDR1 is SEHNR and CDR2 is FQNEAQ in the germline V gene (reference sequence). V lost 6 bases to trimming and J lost 3 bases; unmatched junction nucleotides: 22. CDR3 in amino acids: CASSSSTALAERKGYEQYF. Written as DNA, the CDR3 is TGTGCCAGCAGTTCAAGCACGGCACTAGCGGAACGAAAGGGCTACGAGCAGTACTTC.

The chain employs TRBV7-2 and TRBJ2-3, with D perhaps matching TRBD1 or TRBD2 (5 bases each). The germline V and J ends were trimmed by 1 base and 2 bases, with 7 bases remaining between them. The CDR3 totals 14 residues. CDR1 is SGHTA, CDR2 FQGNSA, per germline. Here the CDR3 DNA reads TGTGCCAGCAGCTTAGGAGGGGTCACAGATACGCAGTATTTT. Protein sequence: CASSLGGVTDTQYF.

The chain couples TRBV6-1 to TRBJ1-2, with D hard to call. Germline CDR1 MNHNS, CDR2 SASEGT. The CDR3 extends over 10 amino acids. Trimming removed 5 bases at V and 8 bases at J, with 6 bases between. Written as DNA, the CDR3 is TGTGCCAGCAGTTTCTCCGGCTACACCTTC. Amino acid sequence: CASSFSGYTF.